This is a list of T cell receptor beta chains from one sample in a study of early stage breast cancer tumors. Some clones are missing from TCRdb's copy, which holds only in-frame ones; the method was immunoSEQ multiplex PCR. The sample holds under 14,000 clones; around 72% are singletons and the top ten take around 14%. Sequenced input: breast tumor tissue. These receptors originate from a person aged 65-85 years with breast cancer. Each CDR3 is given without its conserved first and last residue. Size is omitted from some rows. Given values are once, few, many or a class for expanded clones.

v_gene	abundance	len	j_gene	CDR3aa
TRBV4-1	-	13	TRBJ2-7	ASSREAGLSYEQY
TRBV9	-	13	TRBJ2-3	ASSATSGHTDTQY
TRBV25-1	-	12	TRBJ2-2	ASSVYSGTGELF
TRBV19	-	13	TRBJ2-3	ASSLGQGGTDTQY
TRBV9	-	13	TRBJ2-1	ASSVTGLAMNEQF
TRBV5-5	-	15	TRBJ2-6	ASSDLRLRTGANVLT
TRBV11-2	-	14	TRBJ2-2	ASSLVSRGNTGELF
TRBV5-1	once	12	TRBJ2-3	ASTRQVSTDTQY
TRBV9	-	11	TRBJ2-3	ASSAGATDTQY
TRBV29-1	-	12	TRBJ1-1	SVDHPGGQAEAF
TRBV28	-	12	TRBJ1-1	ASSSAGDNTEAF
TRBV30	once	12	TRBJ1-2	AWSAQGPNYGYT
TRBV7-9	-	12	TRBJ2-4	ASSNPDRGNIQY
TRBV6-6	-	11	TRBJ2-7	ASRRTGGYEQY
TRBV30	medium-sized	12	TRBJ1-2	AWSGTISRGGYT
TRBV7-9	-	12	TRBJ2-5	ASTFQGRGETQY
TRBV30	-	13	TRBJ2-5	AWSVMTGVQETQY
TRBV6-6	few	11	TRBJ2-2	ASSPGEWGELF
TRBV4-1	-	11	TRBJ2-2	ASSQSTVGELF
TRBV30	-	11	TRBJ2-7	ARGTGGVDEQY
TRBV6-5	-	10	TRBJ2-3	ASAQSADTQY
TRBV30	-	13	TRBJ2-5	AWSVRGRAYETQY
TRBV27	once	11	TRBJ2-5	ASSRDRKETQY
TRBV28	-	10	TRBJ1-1	ASIDQGFFRV
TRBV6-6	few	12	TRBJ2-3	ASSGRGWADTQY
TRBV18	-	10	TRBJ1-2	ASSEGGYGYT
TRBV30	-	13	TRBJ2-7	AWSEGLASSYEQY
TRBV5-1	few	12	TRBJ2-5	ASSLGLNQETQY
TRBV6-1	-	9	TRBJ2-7	ASIQFYEQY
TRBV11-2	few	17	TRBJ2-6	ASSLTRQGIVSGANVLT
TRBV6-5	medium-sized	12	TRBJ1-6	ASSSVGEGSPLH
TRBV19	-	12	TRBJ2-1	ASTHLGRGNEQF
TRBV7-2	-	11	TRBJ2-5	ASSQGQGWTQY
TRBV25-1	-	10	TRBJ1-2	ASGQGTGGYT
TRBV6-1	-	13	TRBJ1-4	ASSASWGPGEKLF
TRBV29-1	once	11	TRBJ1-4	SVGRDVSEKLF
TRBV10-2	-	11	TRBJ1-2	ASGGGPGRTFS
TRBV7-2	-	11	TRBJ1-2	ASSVGQGEGYT
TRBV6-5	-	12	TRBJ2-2	ASSSSGGTGELF
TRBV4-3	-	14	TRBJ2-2	ASSQDLLAGAGELF
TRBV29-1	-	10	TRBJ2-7	SVGQGRNEQY
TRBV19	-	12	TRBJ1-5	ASGGAYSNQPQH
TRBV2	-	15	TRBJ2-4	ASSDRGGGLAKNIQY
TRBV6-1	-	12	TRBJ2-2	ASNSLLASGELF
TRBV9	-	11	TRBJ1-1	ASSVGGDTEAF
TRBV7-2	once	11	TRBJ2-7	ASSLGQFYEQY
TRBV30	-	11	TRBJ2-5	ASERERGETQY
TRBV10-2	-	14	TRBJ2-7	ASKLAGGQSSYEQY
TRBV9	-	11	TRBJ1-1	ASSALGTNKAF
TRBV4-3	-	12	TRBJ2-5	ASSPGDRQETQY
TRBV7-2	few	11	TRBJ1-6	ASSPGEVLPLH
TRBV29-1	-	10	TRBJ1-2	SALGQGDGYT
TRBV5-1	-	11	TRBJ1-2	ASSLAPQGGYT
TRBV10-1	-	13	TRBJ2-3	ASSESSLAGHTQY
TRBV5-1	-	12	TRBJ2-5	ASSNQQGLETQY
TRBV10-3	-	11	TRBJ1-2	AIKGQGNYGYT
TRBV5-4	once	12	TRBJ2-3	ASRRDRSTDTQY
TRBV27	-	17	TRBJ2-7	ASSPLGLELATIVYEQY
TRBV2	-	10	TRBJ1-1	ASSDSGTEAF
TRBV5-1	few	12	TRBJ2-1	ASGYSGPYNEQF